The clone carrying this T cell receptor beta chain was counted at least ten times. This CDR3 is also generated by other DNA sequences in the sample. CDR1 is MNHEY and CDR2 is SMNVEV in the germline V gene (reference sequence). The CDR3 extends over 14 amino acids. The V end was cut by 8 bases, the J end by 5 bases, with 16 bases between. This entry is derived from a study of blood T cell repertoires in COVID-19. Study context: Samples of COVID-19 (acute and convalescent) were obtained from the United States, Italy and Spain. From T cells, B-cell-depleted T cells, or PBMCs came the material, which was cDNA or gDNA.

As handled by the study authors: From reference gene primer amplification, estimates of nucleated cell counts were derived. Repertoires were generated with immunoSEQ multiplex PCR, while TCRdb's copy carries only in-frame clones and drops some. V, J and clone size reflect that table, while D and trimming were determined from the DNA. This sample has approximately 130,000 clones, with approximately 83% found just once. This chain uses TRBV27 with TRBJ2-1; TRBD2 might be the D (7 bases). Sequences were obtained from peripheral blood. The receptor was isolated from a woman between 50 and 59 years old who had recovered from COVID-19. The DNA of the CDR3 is TGTGCCAGCCGGAAAGGGGGGGTAAACAATGAGCAGTTCTTC. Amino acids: CASRKGGVNNEQFF.